This entry features one T cell receptor beta chain sequence. Antigen unknown. Template material for amplifying TCR beta CDR3 regions consisted of RNA transcripts. HTBI primers were the set used in a first-round RT-PCR of the TCR CDR3. TCRdb recomputed calls from the multiplex PCR reads with MiXCR, one row per CDR3 protein. Of a few hundred thousand distinct CDR3 sequences listed, more than 20% were seen once; the top ten hold more than 25%. Researchers defined stable Graves' hyperthyroidism as no ophthalmopathy progression within 18 months. The PBMCs were taken from roughly 10 ml of fresh peripheral blood. This specimen comes from a study of T cells in Graves' hyperthyroidism and ophthalmopathy. General study results and limits: Most clonotypes expanded in thyroid above 0.001 were likewise present in blood. A model of 13 V-J features distinguished ophthalmopathy from stable hyperthyroidism.

The TCR originated in a man aged 18 to 29 with Graves' hyperthyroidism. Sequenced input: blood.

The CDR3 DNA follows: TGTGCCAGCAGTGAATGGGGGGAGTCCTACGAGCAGTACTTC. This gives the protein CASSEWGESYEQYF. The chain uses TRBV6-1 and TRBJ2-7; TRBD2 is a possible D gene (6 bases). The germline gives CDR1 MNHNS, CDR2 SASEGT. The CDR3 is 14 amino acids. The V and J ends lost 2 bases and 1 base respectively, with 9 bases between them.